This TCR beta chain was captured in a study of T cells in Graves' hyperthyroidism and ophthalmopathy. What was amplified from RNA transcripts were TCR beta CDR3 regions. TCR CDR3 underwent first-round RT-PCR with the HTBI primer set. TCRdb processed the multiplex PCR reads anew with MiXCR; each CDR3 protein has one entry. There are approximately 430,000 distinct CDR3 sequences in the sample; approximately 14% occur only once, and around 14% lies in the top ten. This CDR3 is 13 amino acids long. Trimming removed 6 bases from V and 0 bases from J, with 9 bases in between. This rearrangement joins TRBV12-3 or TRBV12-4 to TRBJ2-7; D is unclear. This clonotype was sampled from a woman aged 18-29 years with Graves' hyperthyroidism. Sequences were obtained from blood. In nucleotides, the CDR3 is TGTGCCAGCAGCCGAAAGGGCTCCTACGAGCAGTACTTC. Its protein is CASSRKGSYEQYF.